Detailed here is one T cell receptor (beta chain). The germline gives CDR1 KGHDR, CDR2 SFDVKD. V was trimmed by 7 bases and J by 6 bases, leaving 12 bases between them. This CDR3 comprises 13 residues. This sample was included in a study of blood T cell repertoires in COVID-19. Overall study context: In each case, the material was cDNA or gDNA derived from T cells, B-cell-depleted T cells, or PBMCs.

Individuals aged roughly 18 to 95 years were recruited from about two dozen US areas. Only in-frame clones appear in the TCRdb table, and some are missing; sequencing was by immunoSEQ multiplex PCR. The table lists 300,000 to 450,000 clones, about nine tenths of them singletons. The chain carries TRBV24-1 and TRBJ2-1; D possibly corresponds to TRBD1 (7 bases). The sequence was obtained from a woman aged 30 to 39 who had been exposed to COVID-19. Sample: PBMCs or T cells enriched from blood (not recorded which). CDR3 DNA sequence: TGTGCCACCAGGGCAGGGGGGTTCAATGAGCAGTTCTTC. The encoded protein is CATRAGGFNEQFF.